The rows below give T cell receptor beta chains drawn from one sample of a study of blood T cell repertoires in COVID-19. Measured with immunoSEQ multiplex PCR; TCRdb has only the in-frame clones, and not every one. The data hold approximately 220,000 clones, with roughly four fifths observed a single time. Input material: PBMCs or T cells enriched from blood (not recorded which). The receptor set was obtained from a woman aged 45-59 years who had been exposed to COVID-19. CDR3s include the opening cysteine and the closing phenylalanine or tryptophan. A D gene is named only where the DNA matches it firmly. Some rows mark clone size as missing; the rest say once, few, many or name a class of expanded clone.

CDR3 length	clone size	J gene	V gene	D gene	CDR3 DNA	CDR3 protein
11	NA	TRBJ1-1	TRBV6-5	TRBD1	TGTGCCAGCAGCCCACAGGGGGAAGCTTTCTTT	CASSPQGEAFF
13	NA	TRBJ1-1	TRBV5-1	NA	TGCGCCAGCAGCTTGAGGGCAGGGTGGATGGCTTTCTTT	CASSLRAGWMAFF
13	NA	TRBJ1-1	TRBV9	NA	TGTGCCAGCAGCGTAGCACGGTACGGTGAAGCTTTCTTT	CASSVARYGEAFF
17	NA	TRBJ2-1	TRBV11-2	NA	TGTGCCAGCAGCTCTCTGATAGGCGGGGGCTTTCGGAATGAGCAGTTCTTC	CASSSLIGGGFRNEQFF
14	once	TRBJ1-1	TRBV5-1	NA	TGCGCCAGCAGCTTGCTAGGGGGAGAGACTGAAGCTTTCTTT	CASSLLGGETEAFF
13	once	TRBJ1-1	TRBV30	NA	TGTGCCTGGAGCCGTCAGGGGAACACTGAAGCTTTCTTT	CAWSRQGNTEAFF
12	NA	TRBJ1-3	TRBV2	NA	TGTGCCAGCAGTTCAGGGGTAAACACCATATATTTT	CASSSGVNTIYF
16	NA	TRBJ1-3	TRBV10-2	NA	TGCGCCAGCAGTGGAGGACACTTGAGCTCTGGAAACACCATATATTTT	CASSGGHLSSGNTIYF
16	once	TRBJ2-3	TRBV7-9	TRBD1	TGTGCCAGCAGCTTAGTGGGACAGGGGAATGGAGATACGCAGTATTTT	CASSLVGQGNGDTQYF
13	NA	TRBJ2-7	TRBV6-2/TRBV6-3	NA	TGTGCCAGCAGTTACTCGAGGGCCTACGAGCAGTACTTC	CASSYSRAYEQYF
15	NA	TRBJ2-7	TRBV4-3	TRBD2	TGCGCCAGCAGTCGTGTCGCGGGAGAATCCTACGAGCAGTACTTC	CASSRVAGESYEQYF
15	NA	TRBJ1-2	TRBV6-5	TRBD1	TGTGCCAGCAGTTACTCCCTTACAGGGGGCTATGGCTACACCTTC	CASSYSLTGGYGYTF
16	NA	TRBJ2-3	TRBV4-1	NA	TGCGCCAGCAGCCAAACTCAGGGGGGAAACACAGATACGCAGTATTTT	CASSQTQGGNTDTQYF
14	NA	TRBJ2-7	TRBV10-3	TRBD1	TGTGCCATCAGCGGACAGGGGTCAAACTACGAGCAGTACTTC	CAISGQGSNYEQYF
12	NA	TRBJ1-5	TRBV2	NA	TGTGCCAGCAATTCAGCTCGGGAGCCCCAGCATTTT	CASNSAREPQHF
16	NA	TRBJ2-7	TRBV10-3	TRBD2	TGTGCCGTCGGTGATTCTAGCGGGGGGATTTCCTACGAGCAGTACTTC	CAVGDSSGGISYEQYF
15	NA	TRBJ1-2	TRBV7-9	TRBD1	TGTGCCAGCAGCATGGGACAGGGGGTCGCCTATGGCTACACCTTC	CASSMGQGVAYGYTF
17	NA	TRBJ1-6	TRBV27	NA	TGTGCCAGCAGTTCGGACACTCTGAGCTCCTATAATTCACCCCTCCACTTT	CASSSDTLSSYNSPLHF
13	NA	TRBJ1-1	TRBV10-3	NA	TGTGCCATCAGCCCTACAGGGAACACTGAAGCTTTCTTT	CAISPTGNTEAFF
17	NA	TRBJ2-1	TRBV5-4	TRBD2	TGTGCCAGCAGCTTGAAAAGGGCGACTAGCGGGTACAATGAGCAGTTCTTC	CASSLKRATSGYNEQFF
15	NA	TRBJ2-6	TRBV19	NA	TGTGCCAGTAGTTTGACAGGTTCTGGGGCCAACGTCCTGACTTTC	CASSLTGSGANVLTF
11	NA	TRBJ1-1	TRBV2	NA	TGTGCCAGCAGCCTAAAGACTGAAGCTTTCTTT	CASSLKTEAFF
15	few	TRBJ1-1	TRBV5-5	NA	TGTGCCAGCTACCCGGGGGGACGACTGAACACTGAAGCTTTCTTT	CASYPGGRLNTEAFF
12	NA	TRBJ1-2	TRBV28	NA	TGTGCCAGCAGTTTATTGGGGGCCTTCTACACCTTC	CASSLLGAFYTF
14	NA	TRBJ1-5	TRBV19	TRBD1	TGTGCCAGTAGCGAAAGGACAGGGCGGGGGCCCCAGCATTTT	CASSERTGRGPQHF
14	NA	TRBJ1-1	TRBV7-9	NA	TGTGCCAGCAGCTTGGAGGGTGCGAACACTGAAGCTTTCTTT	CASSLEGANTEAFF
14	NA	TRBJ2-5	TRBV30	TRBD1	TGTGCCTGGACCCGGACAGGGATTAGGGAGACCCAGTACTTC	CAWTRTGIRETQYF
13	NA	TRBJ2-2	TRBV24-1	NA	TGTGCCACCGGGGAGACTAACACCGGGGAGCTGTTTTTT	CATGETNTGELFF
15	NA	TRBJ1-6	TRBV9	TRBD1	TGTGCCAGCAGCGCAACAGGGGGCTCCAATTCACCCCTCCACTTT	CASSATGGSNSPLHF
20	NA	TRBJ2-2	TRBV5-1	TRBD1	TGCGCCAGCAGCTTTAAGGGGGCGCCCCGACTTAAATCGACCACCGGGGAGCTGTTTTTT	CASSFKGAPRLKSTTGELFF
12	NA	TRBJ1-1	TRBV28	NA	TGTGCCAGCAGTTTCGGGGGGTTTGAAGCTTTCTTT	CASSFGGFEAFF
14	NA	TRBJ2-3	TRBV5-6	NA	TGTGCCAGCAGCTTGGCCCTCTTCACAGATACGCAGTATTTT	CASSLALFTDTQYF
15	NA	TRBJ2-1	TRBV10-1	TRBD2	TGCGCCACAAGGCCGGGGGAGGGCCCCTACAATGAGCAGTTCTTC	CATRPGEGPYNEQFF
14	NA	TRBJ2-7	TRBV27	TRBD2	TGTGCCAGCAGCCCTAGCGGGTCCTCCTACGAGCAGTACTTC	CASSPSGSSYEQYF
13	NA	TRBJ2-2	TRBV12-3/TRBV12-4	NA	TGTGCCAGCAGGGAAACAGTTACCGGGGAGCTGTTTTTT	CASRETVTGELFF
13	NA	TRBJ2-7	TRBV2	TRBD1	TGTGCCAGCGGAGTGACAGGGCAATACGAGCAGTACTTC	CASGVTGQYEQYF
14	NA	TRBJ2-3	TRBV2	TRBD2	TGTGCCAGCAGTGCGCGGGGGGGCGTAGATACGCAGTATTTT	CASSARGGVDTQYF
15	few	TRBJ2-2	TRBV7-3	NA	TGTGCCAGCAGCCTACACAGGCAGAACACCGGGGAGCTGTTTTTT	CASSLHRQNTGELFF
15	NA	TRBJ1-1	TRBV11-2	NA	TGTGCCAGCAGCTTAGGCGGCAGGGTGGGCACTGAAGCTTTCTTT	CASSLGGRVGTEAFF